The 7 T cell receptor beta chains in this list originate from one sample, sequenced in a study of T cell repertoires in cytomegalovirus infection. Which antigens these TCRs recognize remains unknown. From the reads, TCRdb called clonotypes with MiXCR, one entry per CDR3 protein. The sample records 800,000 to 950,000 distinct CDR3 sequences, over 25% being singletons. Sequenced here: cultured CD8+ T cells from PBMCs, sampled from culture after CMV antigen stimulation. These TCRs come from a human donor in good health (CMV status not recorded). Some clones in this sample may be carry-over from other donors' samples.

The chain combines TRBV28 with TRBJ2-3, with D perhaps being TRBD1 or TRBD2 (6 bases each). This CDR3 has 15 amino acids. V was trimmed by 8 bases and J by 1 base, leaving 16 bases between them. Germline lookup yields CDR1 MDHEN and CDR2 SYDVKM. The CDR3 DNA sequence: TGTGCCAGCGCTACTTGGGGGGCCGGCACAGATACGCAGTATTTT. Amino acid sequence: CASATWGAGTDTQYF.

CDR3 coding DNA: TGTGCCACCAGAAAAGGGAATGAGCAGTTCTTC. Translated: CATRKGNEQFF. The chain links TRBV15 to TRBJ2-1; D remains unclear. CDR3 length: 11 residues. V lost 6 bases and J lost 7, with 7 bases in between. Germline V gene lookup returns CDR1 LNHNV and CDR2 YYDKDF (reference sequence).

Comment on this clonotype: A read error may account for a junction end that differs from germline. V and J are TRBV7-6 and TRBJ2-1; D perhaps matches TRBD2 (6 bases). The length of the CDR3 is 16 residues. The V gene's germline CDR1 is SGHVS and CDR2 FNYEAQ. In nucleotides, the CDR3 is TGTTCCAGCAGCTTACCCCGGGGGAAGAGGCAGAATGAGCAGTTCTTC. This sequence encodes CSSSLPRGKRQNEQFF.

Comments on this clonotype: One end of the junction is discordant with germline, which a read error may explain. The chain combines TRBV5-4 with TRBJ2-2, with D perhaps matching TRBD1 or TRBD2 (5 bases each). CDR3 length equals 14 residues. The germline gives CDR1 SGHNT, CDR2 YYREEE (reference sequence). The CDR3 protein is CANSLEGSSGELFF. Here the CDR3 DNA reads TGTGCCAACAGCTTAGAGGGGAGTTCCGGGGAGCTGTTTTTT.

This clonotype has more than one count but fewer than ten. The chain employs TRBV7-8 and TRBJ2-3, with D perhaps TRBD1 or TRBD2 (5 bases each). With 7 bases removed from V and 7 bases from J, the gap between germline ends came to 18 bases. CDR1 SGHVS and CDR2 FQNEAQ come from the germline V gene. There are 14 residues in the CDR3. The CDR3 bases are TGTGCCAGCACCCCTGGGGCTAGCCGGAATACGCAGTATTTT. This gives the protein CASTPGASRNTQYF.

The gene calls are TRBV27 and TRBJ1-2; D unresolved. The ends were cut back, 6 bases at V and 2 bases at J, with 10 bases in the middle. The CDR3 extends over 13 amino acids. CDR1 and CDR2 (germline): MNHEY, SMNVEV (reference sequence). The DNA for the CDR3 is TGTGCCAGCAGCAACCGACTGAACTATGGCTACACCTTC. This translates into CASSNRLNYGYTF.

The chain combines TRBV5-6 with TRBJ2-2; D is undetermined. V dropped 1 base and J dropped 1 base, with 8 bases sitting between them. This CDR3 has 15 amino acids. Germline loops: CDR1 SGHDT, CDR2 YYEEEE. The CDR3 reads CASSLNGMNTGELFF. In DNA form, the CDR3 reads TGTGCCAGCAGCTTGAACGGAATGAACACCGGGGAGCTGTTTTTT.